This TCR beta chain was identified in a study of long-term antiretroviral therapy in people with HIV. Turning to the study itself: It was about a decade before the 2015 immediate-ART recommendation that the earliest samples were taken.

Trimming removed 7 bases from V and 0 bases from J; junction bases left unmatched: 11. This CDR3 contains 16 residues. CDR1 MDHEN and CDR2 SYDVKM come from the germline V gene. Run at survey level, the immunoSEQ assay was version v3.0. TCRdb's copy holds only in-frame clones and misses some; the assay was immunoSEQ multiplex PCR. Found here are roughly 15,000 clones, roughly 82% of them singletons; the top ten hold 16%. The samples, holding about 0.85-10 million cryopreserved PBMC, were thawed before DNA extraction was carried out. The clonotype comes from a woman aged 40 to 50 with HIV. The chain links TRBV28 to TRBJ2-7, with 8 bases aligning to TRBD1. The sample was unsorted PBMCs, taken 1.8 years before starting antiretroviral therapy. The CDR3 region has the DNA TGTGCCAGCAACGACCCCCGAGACAGGGGCTCCTACGAGCAGTACTTC. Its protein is CASNDPRDRGSYEQYF.